Listed below are T cell receptor beta chains from one sample, sequenced in a study of cytomegalovirus exposure and HLA in healthy donors. TCRdb keeps only in-frame clones here, not all; method: immunoSEQ multiplex PCR. Among 110,000 or so clones listed, 65% to 75% were seen once. The source material was PBMCs. Receptors originate from a middle-aged woman in good health and CMV-seropositive. Both conserved end residues are part of each CDR3. A D gene is named only where the DNA matches it firmly. The size field is filled for only some rows; it gives once, few, many or a size class.

j_call: TRBJ1-6
clone_size: once
d_call: TRBD1
v_call: TRBV27
cdr3_aa: CASTGQGGSKYSPLHF
cdr3_nt: TGTGCCAGCACCGGACAGGGGGGTAGTAAGTATTCACCCCTCCACTTT

j_call: TRBJ2-1
clone_size: NA
d_call: NA
v_call: TRBV7-2
cdr3_aa: CASSLDRPEQFF
cdr3_nt: TGTGCCAGCAGCTTAGACAGACCTGAGCAGTTCTTC

j_call: TRBJ1-2
clone_size: NA
d_call: TRBD1
v_call: TRBV29-1
cdr3_aa: CSVEGDRGKNYGYTF
cdr3_nt: TGCAGCGTTGAAGGGGACAGGGGGAAGAACTATGGCTACACCTTC

j_call: TRBJ2-1
clone_size: NA
d_call: NA
v_call: TRBV12-5
cdr3_aa: CASGLDTRNEQFF
cdr3_nt: TGTGCTAGTGGTTTGGACACCCGCAATGAGCAGTTCTTC

j_call: TRBJ2-2
clone_size: NA
d_call: TRBD2
v_call: TRBV7-3
cdr3_aa: CASSQSSLAGVPGELFF
cdr3_nt: TGTGCCAGCAGCCAAAGCTCTCTAGCGGGAGTGCCCGGGGAGCTGTTTTTT

j_call: TRBJ1-5
clone_size: NA
d_call: TRBD1
v_call: TRBV6-1
cdr3_aa: CASSQNRGSNQPQHF
cdr3_nt: TGTGCCAGCAGTCAAAACAGGGGAAGCAATCAGCCCCAGCATTTT

j_call: TRBJ1-2
clone_size: NA
d_call: TRBD1
v_call: TRBV19
cdr3_aa: CASKQGQGSYYGYTF
cdr3_nt: TGTGCCAGTAAACAAGGACAGGGGAGTTACTATGGCTACACCTTC

j_call: TRBJ1-5
clone_size: NA
d_call: NA
v_call: TRBV27
cdr3_aa: CASSREGFRGNQPQHF
cdr3_nt: TGTGCCAGCAGTAGAGAGGGCTTTAGGGGCAATCAGCCCCAGCATTTT

j_call: TRBJ2-3
clone_size: NA
d_call: TRBD1
v_call: TRBV7-6
cdr3_aa: CASSLGQGRTDTQYF
cdr3_nt: TGTGCCAGCAGCCTAGGACAGGGGCGAACAGATACGCAGTATTTT

j_call: TRBJ2-1
clone_size: NA
d_call: TRBD2
v_call: TRBV5-1
cdr3_aa: CASSHGGADNEQFF
cdr3_nt: TGCGCCAGCAGCCACGGGGGGGCCGACAATGAGCAGTTCTTC

j_call: TRBJ2-7
clone_size: once
d_call: TRBD1
v_call: TRBV7-8
cdr3_aa: CASSHDRGSYEQYF
cdr3_nt: TGTGCCAGCAGCCATGACAGGGGATCCTACGAGCAGTACTTC

j_call: TRBJ2-1
clone_size: once
d_call: TRBD2
v_call: TRBV7-3
cdr3_aa: CASSLSGTPGLAGGPGEQFF
cdr3_nt: TGTGCCAGCAGCTTAAGCGGAACCCCCGGACTAGCGGGAGGGCCAGGAGAGCAGTTCTTC

j_call: TRBJ2-7
clone_size: NA
d_call: TRBD1
v_call: TRBV4-3
cdr3_aa: CASSQDPGQPYEQYF
cdr3_nt: TGCGCCAGCAGCCAAGATCCGGGACAGCCATACGAGCAGTACTTC

j_call: TRBJ1-2
clone_size: NA
d_call: NA
v_call: TRBV19
cdr3_aa: CASSPPDPGYRYGYTF
cdr3_nt: TGTGCCAGTAGTCCCCCGGACCCAGGGTATCGCTATGGCTACACCTTC

j_call: TRBJ1-2
clone_size: NA
d_call: TRBD1
v_call: TRBV18
cdr3_aa: CASSSTGDSNYGYTF
cdr3_nt: TGTGCCAGCTCATCGACAGGGGACTCTAACTATGGCTACACCTTC

j_call: TRBJ1-5
clone_size: NA
d_call: NA
v_call: TRBV15
cdr3_aa: CATSSYSNQPQHF
cdr3_nt: TGTGCCACCAGCTCGTATAGCAATCAGCCCCAGCATTTT

j_call: TRBJ2-7
clone_size: NA
d_call: NA
v_call: TRBV10-3
cdr3_aa: CAISPRGGDEQYF
cdr3_nt: TGTGCCATCAGCCCCAGGGGAGGGGACGAGCAGTACTTC

j_call: TRBJ2-2
clone_size: NA
d_call: TRBD1
v_call: TRBV9
cdr3_aa: CASSVGAGGDTGELFF
cdr3_nt: TGTGCCAGCAGCGTAGGGGCAGGGGGCGACACCGGGGAGCTGTTTTTT

j_call: TRBJ2-7
clone_size: NA
d_call: NA
v_call: TRBV25-1
cdr3_aa: CASSDGLGGQYF
cdr3_nt: TGTGCCAGCAGTGATGGGCTCGGAGGGCAGTACTTC

j_call: TRBJ1-5
clone_size: few
d_call: TRBD1
v_call: TRBV7-2
cdr3_aa: CASSSGTGVNQPQHF
cdr3_nt: TGTGCCAGCAGCTCCGGGACAGGAGTTAATCAGCCCCAGCATTTT

j_call: TRBJ1-2
clone_size: NA
d_call: TRBD1
v_call: TRBV19
cdr3_aa: CASSSGQGRGYTF
cdr3_nt: TGTGCCAGTAGTTCTGGACAGGGCAGAGGCTACACCTTC

j_call: TRBJ1-4
clone_size: NA
d_call: NA
v_call: TRBV5-1
cdr3_aa: CASSSQDSGGEKLFF
cdr3_nt: TGCGCCAGCAGCTCCCAGGACAGCGGGGGCGAAAAACTGTTTTTT

j_call: TRBJ1-3
clone_size: NA
d_call: TRBD1
v_call: TRBV6-6
cdr3_aa: CASRDRAPGNTIYF
cdr3_nt: TGTGCCAGCAGGGACAGGGCCCCCGGAAACACCATATATTTT

j_call: TRBJ2-2
clone_size: NA
d_call: TRBD2
v_call: TRBV11-3
cdr3_aa: CASSRGSGGNTGELFF
cdr3_nt: TGTGCCAGCAGTCGCGGCAGCGGGGGAAACACCGGGGAGCTGTTTTTT

j_call: TRBJ1-2
clone_size: NA
d_call: NA
v_call: TRBV6-1
cdr3_aa: CAGSSTRGYGYTF
cdr3_nt: TGTGCCGGATCGTCGACTAGGGGCTATGGCTACACCTTC

j_call: TRBJ1-3
clone_size: NA
d_call: NA
v_call: TRBV21-1
cdr3_aa: CASSKGSEGKTRSGNTTYF
cdr3_nt: TGTGCCAGCAGCAAAGGCTCGGAGGGTAAGACTCGCTCTGGAAACACCACATATTTT

j_call: TRBJ1-1
clone_size: NA
d_call: NA
v_call: TRBV9
cdr3_aa: CASSVAPQANTEAFF
cdr3_nt: TGTGCCAGCAGCGTAGCTCCCCAGGCGAACACTGAAGCTTTCTTT

j_call: TRBJ2-1
clone_size: NA
d_call: TRBD1
v_call: TRBV6-1
cdr3_aa: CASSVGQGYNEQFF
cdr3_nt: TGTGCCAGCAGTGTGGGACAGGGCTACAATGAGCAGTTCTTC

j_call: TRBJ2-5
clone_size: NA
d_call: TRBD2
v_call: TRBV2
cdr3_aa: CASRTSGLETQYF
cdr3_nt: TGTGCCAGCAGAACTAGCGGACTAGAGACCCAGTACTTC

j_call: TRBJ1-5
clone_size: NA
d_call: TRBD1
v_call: TRBV7-8
cdr3_aa: CASTPTGGHQPQHF
cdr3_nt: TGTGCCAGCACACCGACAGGGGGTCATCAGCCCCAGCATTTT

j_call: TRBJ2-1
clone_size: NA
d_call: NA
v_call: TRBV5-1
cdr3_aa: CASSLTHYNEQFF
cdr3_nt: TGCGCCAGCAGCCTAACTCACTACAATGAGCAGTTCTTC

j_call: TRBJ2-1
clone_size: NA
d_call: TRBD2
v_call: TRBV19
cdr3_aa: CASSTLRGERWNEQFF
cdr3_nt: TGTGCCAGTAGTACCCTCCGGGGGGAAAGATGGAATGAGCAGTTCTTC

j_call: TRBJ1-3
clone_size: NA
d_call: NA
v_call: TRBV6-1
cdr3_aa: CASSDPGNTIYF
cdr3_nt: TGTGCCAGCAGTGACCCAGGAAACACCATATATTTT

j_call: TRBJ2-7
clone_size: NA
d_call: TRBD1
v_call: TRBV6-1
cdr3_aa: CASNPRGGTGGEQYF
cdr3_nt: TGTGCCAGCAATCCCCGCGGGGGGACAGGGGGTGAGCAGTACTTC

j_call: TRBJ2-2
clone_size: NA
d_call: NA
v_call: TRBV4-2
cdr3_aa: CASSQQGNGELFF
cdr3_nt: TGTGCCAGCAGCCAACAGGGAAACGGGGAGCTGTTTTTT

j_call: TRBJ2-1
clone_size: NA
d_call: TRBD2
v_call: TRBV9
cdr3_aa: CASSESGGAYNEQFF
cdr3_nt: TGTGCCAGCAGCGAAAGCGGGGGGGCCTACAATGAGCAGTTCTTC

j_call: TRBJ1-5
clone_size: NA
d_call: TRBD1
v_call: TRBV5-5
cdr3_aa: CASSPTGTGGRQPQHF
cdr3_nt: TGTGCCAGCAGCCCTACCGGGACAGGGGGCCGTCAGCCCCAGCATTTT

j_call: TRBJ2-2
clone_size: few
d_call: NA
v_call: TRBV4-1
cdr3_aa: CASRWGGGRGTGELFF
cdr3_nt: TGCGCCAGCAGGTGGGGCGGGGGCCGCGGCACCGGGGAGCTGTTTTTT

j_call: TRBJ1-2
clone_size: NA
d_call: TRBD1
v_call: TRBV11-3
cdr3_aa: CASSPRDSTAYGYTF
cdr3_nt: TGTGCCAGCAGCCCCCGGGACAGCACTGCCTATGGCTACACCTTC

j_call: TRBJ2-1
clone_size: NA
d_call: NA
v_call: TRBV19
cdr3_aa: CASSISRGYNEQFF
cdr3_nt: TGTGCCAGTAGTATAAGCAGGGGCTACAATGAGCAGTTCTTC

j_call: TRBJ1-1
clone_size: NA
d_call: TRBD1
v_call: TRBV5-1
cdr3_aa: CASSLGTANTEAFF
cdr3_nt: TGCGCCAGCAGCCTAGGGACAGCGAACACTGAAGCTTTCTTT

j_call: TRBJ1-1
clone_size: NA
d_call: TRBD1
v_call: TRBV27
cdr3_aa: CASSPHRGQGTEAFF
cdr3_nt: TGTGCCAGCAGTCCCCACAGGGGGCAAGGCACTGAAGCTTTCTTT

j_call: TRBJ1-6
clone_size: NA
d_call: NA
v_call: TRBV6-5
cdr3_aa: CASSYSASAPLHF
cdr3_nt: TGTGCCAGCAGTTACTCAGCCAGCGCGCCCCTCCACTTT

j_call: TRBJ2-1
clone_size: NA
d_call: NA
v_call: TRBV7-9
cdr3_aa: CASSSPGLNNEQFF
cdr3_nt: TGTGCCAGCAGCTCACCGGGACTGAACAATGAGCAGTTCTTC

j_call: TRBJ1-1
clone_size: NA
d_call: NA
v_call: TRBV29-1
cdr3_aa: CSAHDRNTEAFF
cdr3_nt: TGCAGCGCACATGACAGGAACACTGAAGCTTTCTTT

j_call: TRBJ2-1
clone_size: NA
d_call: NA
v_call: TRBV7-3
cdr3_aa: CASSLTPSANEQFF
cdr3_nt: TGTGCCAGCAGCTTAACTCCCAGCGCCAATGAGCAGTTCTTC

j_call: TRBJ2-7
clone_size: few
d_call: NA
v_call: TRBV7-9
cdr3_aa: CASSLVGGPTPEQYF
cdr3_nt: TGTGCCAGCAGCTTAGTTGGCGGGCCTACGCCGGAGCAGTACTTC

j_call: TRBJ2-3
clone_size: NA
d_call: TRBD1
v_call: TRBV19
cdr3_aa: CASSVQGATDTQYF
cdr3_nt: TGTGCCAGTAGTGTACAGGGGGCAACAGATACGCAGTATTTT

j_call: TRBJ1-5
clone_size: NA
d_call: TRBD1
v_call: TRBV7-9
cdr3_aa: CASSPGQGGFQPQHF
cdr3_nt: TGTGCCAGCAGCCCCGGACAGGGGGGTTTCCAGCCCCAGCATTTT

j_call: TRBJ1-1
clone_size: few
d_call: NA
v_call: TRBV9
cdr3_aa: CASSLRWRGNTEAFF
cdr3_nt: TGTGCCAGCAGCCTCAGGTGGAGGGGAAACACTGAAGCTTTCTTT

j_call: TRBJ2-7
clone_size: NA
d_call: NA
v_call: TRBV7-2
cdr3_aa: CASSSHLSSYEQYF
cdr3_nt: TGTGCCAGCAGCTCCCACCTTAGCTCCTACGAGCAGTACTTC

j_call: TRBJ2-4
clone_size: NA
d_call: NA
v_call: TRBV7-9
cdr3_aa: CASSLVGSGEAKNIQYF
cdr3_nt: TGTGCCAGCAGCTTAGTAGGGTCGGGGGAAGCCAAAAACATTCAGTACTTC